These T cell receptor beta chains were read from a single sample in a study of blood T cells in healthy people across ages. MiXCR, applied by TCRdb to the 5' RACE reads, yields one record per CDR3 protein. The table has 1,300,000 or so distinct CDR3 sequences, around 59% seen once. The sample consisted of blood. The receptors were gathered from a man aged 18 to 30 in good health. The CDR3 runs from the conserved cysteine through the conserved F or W. Fields, in order: clone size, D gene, V gene, J gene, CDR3 protein, CDR3 DNA. The D gene is left open where the match is weak. The size of a clone is reported for some rows only, either as once, few or many, or as a class for expanded clones.

NA	NA	TRBV12-3/TRBV12-4	TRBJ2-1	CASRYGFGEQFF	TGTGCCAGCAGGTACGGATTTGGAGAGCAGTTCTTC
NA	TRBD1	TRBV7-9	TRBJ2-3	CASSLADRTGSLDTQYF	TGTGCCAGCAGCTTAGCGGACCGGACAGGGTCCCTGGATACGCAGTATTTT
NA	TRBD1	TRBV4-2	TRBJ1-1	CASSQRRTGDEAFF	TGTGCCAGCAGCCAACGAAGGACAGGGGACGAAGCTTTCTTT
NA	TRBD1	TRBV7-2	TRBJ2-7	CASSHPSSTGGTYEQYF	TGTGCCAGCAGCCATCCTTCATCTACAGGGGGGACCTACGAGCAGTACTTC
NA	TRBD2	TRBV7-2	TRBJ2-2	CASSQLGGNGELFF	TGTGCCAGCAGCCAGCTCGGGGGGAACGGGGAGCTGTTTTTT
NA	NA	TRBV4-3	TRBJ2-7	CASSQDPPKGGYSYEQYF	TGCGCCAGCAGCCAAGATCCTCCTAAGGGGGGTTATAGCTACGAGCAGTACTTC
NA	NA	TRBV6-2/TRBV6-3	TRBJ2-7	CASSYRVEAYKQYF	TGTGCCAGCAGTTACCGCGTTGAGGCCTACAAGCAGTACTTC
NA	TRBD1	TRBV2	TRBJ1-6	CASLRRQGPSPLHF	TGTGCCAGCCTTCGGCGACAGGGACCCTCACCCCTCCACTTT
NA	TRBD1	TRBV6-5	TRBJ1-1	CGTGVGNTEAFF	TGTGGGACAGGGGTCGGGAACACTGAAGCTTTCTTT
NA	NA	TRBV28	TRBJ2-7	CASSFGSYNEQYF	TGTGCCAGCAGTTTCGGCTCCTACAATGAGCAGTACTTC
few	NA	TRBV6-5	TRBJ1-2	CASSAGSLYGYTF	TGTGCCAGCAGTGCCGGGTCCCTCTATGGCTACACCTTC
NA	TRBD2	TRBV11-1	TRBJ2-3	CASRSGLADTQYF	TGTGCCAGCAGATCCGGACTAGCAGATACGCAGTATTTT
few	NA	TRBV6-6	TRBJ1-6	CASSYSLRDNSPLHF	TGTGCCAGCAGTTACTCGCTCAGAGATAATTCACCCCTCCACTTT
NA	NA	TRBV5-1	TRBJ2-3	CASSLGGRTVDTQYF	TGCGCCAGCAGCTTGGGAGGCAGGACGGTAGATACGCAGTATTTT
NA	TRBD1	TRBV28	TRBJ2-7	CASSSRTGSQYF	TGTGCCAGCAGTTCGCGGACAGGCTCGCAGTACTTC
NA	NA	TRBV20-1	TRBJ1-2	CSAGADYGYTF	TGCAGTGCTGGAGCCGACTATGGCTACACCTTC
NA	TRBD2	TRBV20-1	TRBJ2-3	CSAWGAGGDTQYF	TGCAGTGCTTGGGGGGCGGGAGGAGATACGCAGTATTTT
few	NA	TRBV4-1	TRBJ1-6	CASSRQPASSYNSPLHF	TGCGCCAGCAGCCGCCAACCAGCCAGCTCCTATAATTCACCCCTCCACTTT
NA	TRBD1	TRBV2	TRBJ1-6	CASSDLGQGPYNSPLHF	TGTGCCAGCAGCGACCTGGGACAGGGTCCCTATAATTCACCCCTCCACTTT
NA	NA	TRBV9	TRBJ1-2	CASSRDTNTGYTF	TGTGCCAGCAGCCGTGACACGAATACGGGCTACACCTTC
NA	NA	TRBV6-4	TRBJ2-7	CASGVRGPPSYEQYF	TGTGCCAGCGGGGTACGGGGGCCTCCCTCCTACGAGCAGTACTTC
NA	NA	TRBV7-9	TRBJ1-6	CASSHRVVEDSPLHF	TGTGCCAGCAGCCACCGGGTAGTCGAGGATTCACCCCTCCACTTT
NA	NA	TRBV18	TRBJ2-1	CASSSIADSSYNEQFF	TGTGCCAGCTCGTCGATAGCGGATAGCTCCTACAATGAGCAGTTCTTC
NA	NA	TRBV12-3/TRBV12-4	TRBJ1-2	CASSAAGYPGYTF	TGTGCCAGCAGTGCAGCAGGGTATCCCGGCTACACCTTC
NA	TRBD2	TRBV4-1	TRBJ2-1	CASSQENFSGREFNEQFF	TGCGCCAGCAGCCAAGAAAACTTTAGCGGGAGGGAATTCAATGAGCAGTTCTTC
few	NA	TRBV29-1	TRBJ2-1	CSVGQGGEQFF	TGCAGCGTGGGGCAGGGCGGTGAGCAGTTCTTC
once	NA	TRBV7-2	TRBJ2-6	CASSSSPTGWGANVLTF	TGTGCCAGCAGCTCCAGCCCTACAGGTTGGGGGGCCAACGTCCTGACTTTC
NA	TRBD2	TRBV7-8	TRBJ2-7	CASSATRLAGDYEQYF	TGTGCCAGCAGCGCAACAAGACTAGCGGGAGACTACGAGCAGTACTTC
few	TRBD2	TRBV20-1	TRBJ2-1	CSARRLADYNEQFF	TGCAGTGCTCGTAGGCTAGCGGACTACAATGAGCAGTTCTTC
NA	TRBD1	TRBV29-1	TRBJ2-1	CSVAGQGIYEQFF	TGCAGCGTTGCCGGACAGGGTATCTATGAGCAGTTCTTC
few	NA	TRBV4-2	TRBJ2-7	CASSQEGNFEREEQYF	TGTGCCAGCAGCCAAGAGGGGAACTTTGAACGGGAGGAGCAGTACTTC